What follows are 28 T cell receptor beta chains derived from one specimen sequenced in a study of cytomegalovirus exposure and HLA in healthy donors. It was with 60 Vbeta and 13 Jbeta primers that the PCR ran. Only in-frame clones appear in the TCRdb table, and some are missing; sequencing was by immunoSEQ multiplex PCR. The sample holds 200,000 to 250,000 clones, approximately 80% seen once. Input material: PBMCs. All receptors come from a woman in her thirties or forties in good health and CMV-seronegative.

This rearrangement joins TRBV19 to TRBJ2-2; TRBD2 agrees at 8 bases. This CDR3 is built from 16 residues. The J segment lost 4 bases and the V segment lost 3 bases, leaving 7 bases of the junction unmatched. Germline V gene lookup returns CDR1 LNHDA and CDR2 SQIVND (reference sequence). The CDR3 DNA reads as TGTGCCAGTAGTATTAAGGCGGGGGGCTTCACCGGGGAGCTGTTTTTT. Its protein is CASSIKAGGFTGELFF.

The chain combines TRBV7-6 with TRBJ1-1; 7 bases map to TRBD1. The germline CDR1 and CDR2 sequences are SGHVS and FNYEAQ. The CDR3 consists of 14 residues. V lost 5 bases, J lost 4 bases, and 7 bases stayed unmatched. In nucleotides, the CDR3 is TGTGCCAGCAGCGAGACAGGGCTGGGCACTGAAGCTTTCTTT. Protein sequence: CASSETGLGTEAFF.

This clone was detected only a few times. The J gene is TRBJ2-2, the V gene TRBV6-1, with unresolved D. V was pared by 3 bases and J by 8 bases, with 13 bases between. Germline V gene data show CDR1 as MNHNS and CDR2 as SASEGT. The CDR3 runs to 14 residues. CDR3 loop: CASSEHSRSGELFF. CDR3 nucleotides: TGTGCCAGCAGTGAGCACAGCCGTTCAGGGGAGCTGTTTTTT.

Concerning this clone itself: In the same sample, other DNA sequences code for this CDR3. The V call is TRBV4-2, the J call TRBJ1-5; D not certain. The CDR3 runs to 13 residues. V dropped 0 bases and J dropped 7 bases, with 7 bases sitting between them. Germline V gives CDR1 LGHNA, CDR2 YNFKEQ. CDR3 DNA sequence: TGTGCCAGCAGCCAAGAACGGGGACAGCCCCAGCATTTT. As protein: CASSQERGQPQHF.

This clone was detected only a few times. The chain carries TRBV4-1 and TRBJ2-2; 10 bases are shared with TRBD1. The germline CDR1 and CDR2 sequences are MGHRA and YSYEKL. Germline trimming cut 1 base from V and 6 bases from J; bases unmatched to any gene: 8. The CDR3 length is 17 residues. CDR3 residues: CASSQGQGASRAGELFF. The CDR3 DNA sequence: TGCGCCAGCAGCCAAGGACAGGGGGCGAGCCGGGCCGGGGAGCTGTTTTTT.

The V gene is TRBV15, the J gene TRBJ1-1, with D possibly TRBD1 on 6 matching bases. CDR1 and CDR2 (germline): LNHNV, YYDKDF (reference sequence). V lost 3 bases and J 3 bases, leaving 8 bases between the germline ends. The length of the CDR3 is 13 residues. This CDR3 reads CATSRTGDTEAFF. CDR3 nucleotides: TGTGCCACCAGCAGGACAGGCGACACTGAAGCTTTCTTT.

This clone was seen once. The chain has TRBV9 and TRBJ2-3, with 12 bases identical to TRBD2. The CDR3 covers 15 residues. Germline CDR1 reads SGDLS; CDR2 reads YYNGEE. V was pared by 3 bases and J by 5 bases, with 4 bases of the junction left unmatched. This chain's CDR3 is CASSASSGGVDTQYF. CDR3 DNA: TGTGCCAGCAGCGCTTCTAGCGGGGGGGTAGATACGCAGTATTTT.

This clone was found once. DNA for the CDR3: TGTGCCAGCAGTGACAGTCACACTGAAGCTTTCTTT. This translates into CASSDSHTEAFF. The gene calls are TRBV2 and TRBJ1-1; unclear D gene. From germline, CDR1 is SNHLY and CDR2 FYNNEI. This CDR3 comprises 12 residues. V lost 3 bases, J lost 3 bases, and 5 bases lay in between.

The chain combines TRBV6-5 with TRBJ1-2; possible D gene TRBD1, 6 bases. This CDR3 contains 14 residues. Trimming took 6 bases from V and 7 from J, leaving 18 bases between them. CDR1 and CDR2 (germline): MNHEY, SVGAGI. The CDR3 nucleotides read TGTGCCAGCAGACCGGGGACCTCCAGGGGTGGCTACACCTTC. As protein: CASRPGTSRGGYTF.

This chain joins TRBV5-1 and TRBJ1-1; 9 nucleotides line up with TRBD1. Germline lookup yields CDR1 SGHRS and CDR2 YFSETQ. The CDR3 contains 14 residues. Germline trimming cut 3 bases from V and 7 bases from J; bases unmatched to any gene: 7. DNA of the CDR3: TGCGCCAGCAGCTACCGGGACAGGGCCGGTGAAGCTTTCTTT. Encoded protein: CASSYRDRAGEAFF. Variable domain in full (rest from reference TRBV5-1 and TRBJ1-1): KAGVTQTPRYLIKTRGQQVTLSCSPISGHRSVSWYQQTPGQGLQFLFEYFSETQRNKGNFPGRFSGRQFSNSRSEMNVSTLELGDSALYLCASSYRDRAGEAFFGQGTRLTVV.

The rearrangement joins TRBV5-1 to TRBJ1-2, with a tentative D call TRBD1 (5 bases). The CDR3 totals 13 residues. Germline V gives CDR1 SGHRS, CDR2 YFSETQ. The ends were cut back, 0 bases at V and 6 bases at J, with 9 bases in the middle. CDR3 in DNA: TGCGCCAGCAGCTTGGCTCCAGGGAATGGCTACACCTTC. Amino acids: CASSLAPGNGYTF.

The genes are TRBV28 and TRBJ2-7, with D perhaps TRBD2 (5 bases). The V and J ends lost 3 bases and 7 bases respectively, with 13 bases between them. The CDR3 totals 13 residues. Per germline, CDR1 MDHEN and CDR2 SYDVKM. The CDR3 here is CASSLYSSGEQYF. The CDR3 DNA reads as TGTGCCAGCAGTTTGTACAGTTCGGGGGAGCAGTACTTC.

CDR3 protein: CASSGLTSAETQYF. The CDR3 DNA reads as TGCGCCAGCAGCGGCCTGACTAGTGCGGAGACCCAGTACTTC. The chain recombines TRBV5-1 with TRBJ2-5; possibly TRBD2 for D (6 bases). Germline V gene data show CDR1 as SGHRS and CDR2 as YFSETQ. V gave up 4 bases and J gave up 5 bases, with 15 bases separating them. This CDR3 region has 14 residues. Using reference TRBV5-1 and TRBJ2-5 for the parts outside the CDR3, the full variable domain is KAGVTQTPRYLIKTRGQQVTLSCSPISGHRSVSWYQQTPGQGLQFLFEYFSETQRNKGNFPGRFSGRQFSNSRSEMNVSTLELGDSALYLCASSGLTSAETQYFGPGTRLLVL.

Of note for this clone: This CDR3 is also generated by other DNA sequences in the sample. The chain has TRBV5-1 and TRBJ2-5; D call uncertain. This CDR3 is 12 amino acids long. V gave up 1 base and J gave up 2 bases, with 3 bases separating them. Looked up from germline, CDR1 is SGHRS and CDR2 is YFSETQ. The CDR3 reads CASSLSQETQYF. CDR3 nucleotides: TGCGCCAGCAGCTTGTCACAAGAGACCCAGTACTTC.

CDR3 nucleotide sequence: TGCGCCAGCAGCTTGGATCCCCTGACAGATTCCTACGAGCAGTACTTC. This encodes CASSLDPLTDSYEQYF. The chain joins TRBV5-1 to TRBJ2-7; weak D call: TRBD1 (5 bases). The germline gives CDR1 SGHRS, CDR2 YFSETQ. This CDR3 comprises 16 residues. V was shortened by 0 bases and J by 1 base, with 14 bases between the two germline ends.

This clone turned up a few times. This rearrangement joins TRBV7-9 to TRBJ1-4; TRBD1 is a possible D gene (5 bases). Per the germline V gene, CDR1 is SEHNR and CDR2 is FQNEAQ (reference sequence). The CDR3 covers 12 residues. V gave up 5 bases and J gave up 15 bases, with 16 bases separating them. Here the CDR3 reads CASSRGDGTLFF. The CDR3 DNA reads TGTGCCAGCAGCCGGGGGGACGGGACGTTGTTTTTT.

V usage is TRBV9 and J usage is TRBJ1-4; D remains unclear. CDR1 is SGDLS, CDR2 YYNGEE, per germline. The CDR3 contains 13 residues. V lost 3 bases to trimming and J lost 0 bases, with 3 bases between them. The CDR3 is CASSATTNEKLFF. DNA for the CDR3: TGTGCCAGCAGCGCAACAACTAATGAAAAACTGTTTTTT. The complete variable domain, with remaining parts taken from reference TRBV9 and TRBJ1-4, reads DSGVTQTPKHLITATGQRVTLRCSPRSGDLSVYWYQQSLDQGLQFLIQYYNGEERAKGNILERFSAQQFPDLHSELNLSSLELGDSALYFCASSATTNEKLFFGSGTQLSVL.

CDR3 region: CASSPRLAGMISEQYF. The CDR3 DNA is TGTGCCAGCAGCCCCCGACTAGCGGGGATGATAAGCGAGCAGTACTTC. The genes are TRBV7-9 and TRBJ2-7, with 11 bases aligning to TRBD2. The junction had 12 bases not matched to a gene; V was cut back by 5 bases and J by 6 bases. Per germline, CDR1 SEHNR and CDR2 FQNEAQ (reference sequence). The CDR3 loop spans 16 amino acids.

The chain carries TRBV6-1 and TRBJ2-3; no clear D gene. The V end was cut by 3 bases, the J end by 2 bases, with 6 bases between. Germline V gene lookup returns CDR1 MNHNS and CDR2 SASEGT. The CDR3 has 13 amino acids. CDR3 in amino acids: CASSDTDTDTQYF. The CDR3 DNA is TGTGCCAGCAGTGACACTGACACAGATACGCAGTATTTT.

This chain joins TRBV5-4 and TRBJ2-7; the match to TRBD1 covers 8 bases. V trimming: 3 bases; J trimming: 0 bases; junction bases outside the gene matches: 8. The germline CDR1 and CDR2 sequences are SGHNT and YYREEE (reference sequence). The CDR3 is 16 residues long. In DNA form, the CDR3 reads TGTGCCAGCAGCTCCGGACAGGGCCTCGACTCCTACGAGCAGTACTTC. Translation gives CASSSGQGLDSYEQYF.

The rearrangement joins TRBV5-6 to TRBJ2-7; D might be TRBD1 (6 bases). V was trimmed by 4 bases and J by 6 bases, leaving 17 bases between them. The CDR3 has 14 residues. Looked up from germline, CDR1 is SGHDT and CDR2 is YYEEEE. The CDR3 here is CASSLRSGTFEQYF. CDR3 bases: TGTGCCAGCAGCCTACGCTCCGGGACATTCGAGCAGTACTTC.

The chain joins TRBV7-2 to TRBJ2-7; perhaps TRBD1 as D (6 bases). V lost 5 bases and J 4 bases, leaving 9 bases between the germline ends. This CDR3 has 12 amino acids. Per germline, CDR1 SGHTA and CDR2 FQGNSA. This CDR3 is CASSPGQYEQYF. The CDR3 DNA is TGTGCCAGCAGCCCTGGACAGTACGAGCAGTACTTC. The full variable domain, its missing parts supplied by reference TRBV7-2 and TRBJ2-7, is GAGVSQSPSNKVTEKGKDVELRCDPISGHTALYWYRQSLGQGLEFLIYFQGNSAPDKSGLPSDRFSAERTGGSVSTLTIQRTQQEDSAVYLCASSPGQYEQYFGPGTRLTVT.

V usage is TRBV28 and J usage is TRBJ2-1; tentatively, D is TRBD1 (5 bases). The CDR3 is 15 amino acids. The ends were cut back, 6 bases at V and 5 bases at J, with 17 bases in the middle. Germline-derived CDR1 and CDR2 are MDHEN and SYDVKM. The CDR3 region is CASRPWSDSNNEQFF. The CDR3 coding sequence is TGTGCCAGCAGACCTTGGAGTGACAGCAACAATGAGCAGTTCTTC. The variable domain in full, with the rest retrieved from reference TRBV28 and TRBJ2-1, is DVKVTQSSRYLVKRTGEKVFLECVQDMDHENMFWYRQDPGLGLRLIYFSYDVKMKEKGDIPEGYSVSREKKERFSLILESASTNQTSMYLCASRPWSDSNNEQFFGPGTRLTVL.

CDR3 DNA sequence: TGTGCCACCAGCAGAGTAGGGCGGGGAGCGCAGCCCCAGCATTTT. Residues: CATSRVGRGAQPQHF. The V gene is TRBV15, the J gene TRBJ1-5; D remains unclear. Germline CDR1 and CDR2: LNHNV and YYDKDF (reference sequence). The CDR3 extends over 15 amino acids. The ends were cut back, 1 base at V and 7 bases at J, with 14 bases in the middle.

This chain uses TRBV5-1 with TRBJ1-4, with 7 bases matching TRBD1. J gave up 7 bases and V 4 bases, and 7 bases lay outside the gene matches. The germline V gene has CDR1 SGHRS and CDR2 YFSETQ. The CDR3 spans 14 residues. The CDR3 coding sequence is TGCGCCAGCAGCCCCAGGGGGTTAAGTGAAAAACTGTTTTTT. This sequence encodes CASSPRGLSEKLFF.

A word on this clone: Other DNA sequences in this specimen translate into the identical CDR3. The chain uses TRBV27 and TRBJ2-3; D is undetermined. The CDR3 consists of 13 residues. Germline values: CDR1 MNHEY, CDR2 SMNVEV (reference sequence). With 4 bases removed from V and 1 base from J, the gap between germline ends came to 6 bases. The CDR3 DNA follows: TGTGCCAGCAGTTACCGGGGCACAGATACGCAGTATTTT. This translates into CASSYRGTDTQYF.

Comments on this clone: Mismatch with germline at one junction end may stem from a read error. The chain uses TRBV7-7 and TRBJ2-1; D gene ambiguous. Germline-derived CDR1 and CDR2 are SSHAT and FNYEAQ (reference sequence). This CDR3 has 14 residues. This chain's CDR3 is CASSLVLGNNEQFF. CDR3 DNA sequence: TGTGCTAGCAGCTTAGTTTTGGGCAACAATGAGCAGTTCTTC.

The gene calls are TRBV27 and TRBJ2-7; possible D gene TRBD1, 5 bases. Deletions cut 6 bases from V and 3 bases from J, with 18 bases between. Germline V gene sequence: CDR1 MNHEY, CDR2 SMNVEV (reference sequence). This CDR3 spans 15 amino acids. This chain's CDR3 is CASSLGPPTVYEQYF. DNA for the CDR3: TGTGCCAGCAGCTTAGGCCCCCCGACAGTCTACGAGCAGTACTTC.